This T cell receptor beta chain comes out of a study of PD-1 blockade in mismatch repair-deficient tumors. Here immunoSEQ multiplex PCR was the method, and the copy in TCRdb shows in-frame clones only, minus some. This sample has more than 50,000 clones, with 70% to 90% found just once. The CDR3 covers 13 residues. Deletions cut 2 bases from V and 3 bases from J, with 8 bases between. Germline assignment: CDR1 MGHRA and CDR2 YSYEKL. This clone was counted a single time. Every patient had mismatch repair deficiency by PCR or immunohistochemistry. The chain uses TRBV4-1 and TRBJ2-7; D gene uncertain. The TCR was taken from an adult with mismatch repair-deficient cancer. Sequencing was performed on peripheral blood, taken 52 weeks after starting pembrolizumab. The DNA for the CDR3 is TGCGCCAGCAGCCAACTCAAAAACTACGAGCAGTACTTC. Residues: CASSQLKNYEQYF.